This T cell receptor beta chain was sequenced in a study of cytotoxic CD8 clonotypes in ibrutinib-treated CLL. As regards this clone: Its target is not known.

Study conclusions and caveats: At progression, clonality fell back toward baseline after rising at ibrutinib response.

Between the trimmed V and J ends, which lost 3 bases and 0 bases, there was a span of 14 bases. Germline V gives CDR1 KGHSH, CDR2 LQKENI. This CDR3 is built from 17 residues. Researchers set a sequencing depth target of 1 in 200,000 to 1 in 1 million T cells. Clones were sequenced by immunoSEQ multiplex PCR, and TCRdb holds only the in-frame ones, with some missing. The repertoire holds more than 45,000 clones, around four fifths seen once, with roughly 20% in the top ten. The TCR was taken from a human donor with chronic lymphocytic leukemia. The specimen was PBMCs, collected after 24 months of ibrutinib treatment. This chain connects TRBV18 to TRBJ2-2; possibly TRBD1 for D (6 bases). The CDR3 DNA sequence: TGTGCCAGCTCACCTACTCGGACAGCCGCGAACACCGGGGAGCTGTTTTTT. Protein sequence: CASSPTRTAANTGELFF.